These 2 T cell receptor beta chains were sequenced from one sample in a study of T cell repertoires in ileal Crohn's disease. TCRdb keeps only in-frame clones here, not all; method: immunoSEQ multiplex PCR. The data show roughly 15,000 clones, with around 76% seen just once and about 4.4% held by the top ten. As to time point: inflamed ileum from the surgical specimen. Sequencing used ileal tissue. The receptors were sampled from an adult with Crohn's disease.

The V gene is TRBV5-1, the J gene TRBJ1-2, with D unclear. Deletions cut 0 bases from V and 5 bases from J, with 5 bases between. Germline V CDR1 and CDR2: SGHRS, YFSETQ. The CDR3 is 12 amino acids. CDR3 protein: CASSLGQYGYTF. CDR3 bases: TGCGCCAGCAGCTTGGGGCAATATGGCTACACCTTC.

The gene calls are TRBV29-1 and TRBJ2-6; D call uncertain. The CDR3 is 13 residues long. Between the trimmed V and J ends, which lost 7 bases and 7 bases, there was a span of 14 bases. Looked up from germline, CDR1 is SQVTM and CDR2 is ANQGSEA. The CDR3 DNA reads TGCAGCGCTACCTCCTCTGAAGCCAACGTCCTGACTTTC. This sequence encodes CSATSSEANVLTF.